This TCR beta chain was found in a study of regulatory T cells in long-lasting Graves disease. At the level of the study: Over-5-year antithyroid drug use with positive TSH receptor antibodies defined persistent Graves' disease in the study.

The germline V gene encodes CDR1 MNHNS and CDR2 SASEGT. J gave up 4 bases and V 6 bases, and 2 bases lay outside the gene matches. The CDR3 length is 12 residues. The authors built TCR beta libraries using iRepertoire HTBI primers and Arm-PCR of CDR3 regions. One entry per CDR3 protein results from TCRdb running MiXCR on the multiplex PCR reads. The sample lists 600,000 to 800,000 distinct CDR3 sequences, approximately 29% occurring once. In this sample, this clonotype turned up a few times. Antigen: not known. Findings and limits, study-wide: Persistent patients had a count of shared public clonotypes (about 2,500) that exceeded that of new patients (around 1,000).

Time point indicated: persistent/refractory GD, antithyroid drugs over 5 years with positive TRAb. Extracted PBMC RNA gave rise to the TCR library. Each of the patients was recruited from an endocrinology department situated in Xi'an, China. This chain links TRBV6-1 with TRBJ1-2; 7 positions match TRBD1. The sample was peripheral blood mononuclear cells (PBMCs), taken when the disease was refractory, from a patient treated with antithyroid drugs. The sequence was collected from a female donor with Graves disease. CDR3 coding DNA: TGTGCCAGCAGGGGACAGCCCTATGGCTACACCTTC. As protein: CASRGQPYGYTF.